These T cell receptor beta chains were read from a single sample in a study of blood T cell repertoires in COVID-19. Using immunoSEQ multiplex PCR, the repertoire was profiled, and TCRdb retains in-frame clones only, with some absent. The profile shows about 160,000 clones, about 83% of them singletons. The source material was PBMCs or T cells enriched from blood (not recorded which). The source of these receptors is a woman aged 45-59 years in a cohort exposed to, infected with or recovered from COVID-19 (not recorded which). Each CDR3 is given with its conserved first and last residue. The order of the fields is clone size, J gene, V gene, D gene, CDR3 DNA, CDR3 protein. D genes are given only for firm matches. Some rows have no size entry. The others give once, few or many, or a class for an expanded clone.

>NA|TRBJ2-7|TRBV7-5|NA
TGTGCCAGAACGGGGGCCTACGAGCAGTACTTC
CARTGAYEQYF
>NA|TRBJ1-3|TRBV4-3|TRBD1
TGCGCCAGCAGCCAAGAGGCGGCCGGGGACAGCTCTGGAAACACCATATATTTT
CASSQEAAGDSSGNTIYF
>NA|TRBJ1-4|TRBV28|NA
TGTGCCAGCAGCCCGGGGGACCCCGCAATGGCGAAACTGTTTTTT
CASSPGDPAMAKLFF
>NA|TRBJ2-7|TRBV5-4|TRBD1
TGTGCCAGCAGCAAGGGACAGGAAATTTACGAGCAGTACTTC
CASSKGQEIYEQYF
>once|TRBJ2-2|TRBV7-9|TRBD2
TGTGCCAGCAGCTTACTAGCGGGCCTAGCGAACACCGGGGAGCTGTTTTTT
CASSLLAGLANTGELFF
>NA|TRBJ1-3|TRBV6-5|NA
TGTGCCAGCAGGGGCGTCGGGGATCGAAACACCATATATTTT
CASRGVGDRNTIYF
>NA|TRBJ1-2|TRBV19|NA
TGTGCCAGTAGTAACAGGGAGTGGAGCTACACCTTC
CASSNREWSYTF
>NA|TRBJ2-3|TRBV7-3|NA
TGTGCCAGCAGCTTAACCGGGGATAGCACAGATACGCAGTATTTT
CASSLTGDSTDTQYF
>NA|TRBJ2-4|TRBV19|TRBD2
TGTGCCAGTAGTTCCGACCCACCGGGACTAGTAGACAACATTCAGTACTTC
CASSSDPPGLVDNIQYF
>few|TRBJ2-5|TRBV10-3|TRBD2
TGTGCCATCAGTGCACTCCCCCCCGGTAGCGGGACTATCCAAGAGACCCAGTACTTC
CAISALPPGSGTIQETQYF
>NA|TRBJ1-5|TRBV27|NA
TGTGCCAGCAGACTACGACAGGCGTCTAATCAGCCCCAGCATTTT
CASRLRQASNQPQHF
>few|TRBJ2-3|TRBV10-1|TRBD2
TGCGCCAGCGGCTGGACTAGCGGTGCCCCTAGCACAGATACGCAGTATTTT
CASGWTSGAPSTDTQYF
>NA|TRBJ1-4|TRBV15|NA
TGTGCCACCAGCAGAGATGGCGGGCGGGATAATGAAAAACTGTTTTTT
CATSRDGGRDNEKLFF
>NA|TRBJ1-2|TRBV10-3|NA
TGTGCCATCCGACAAGACAGCTACGAAATCAATGGCTACACCTTC
CAIRQDSYEINGYTF
>NA|TRBJ1-5|TRBV20-1|NA
TGCAGTGCTAGTTCGGGGAGCAATCAGCCCCAGCATTTT
CSASSGSNQPQHF
>NA|TRBJ2-1|TRBV3-1/TRBV3-2|NA
TGTGCCAGCAGCGAAAGAACCGAGGGAGATGAGCAGTTCTTC
CASSERTEGDEQFF
>NA|TRBJ1-5|TRBV4-3|TRBD1
TGCGCCAGCAGCGCTGGGACAGGGGATCAGCCCCAGCATTTT
CASSAGTGDQPQHF
>NA|TRBJ2-3|TRBV5-1|TRBD2
TGCGCCAGCAGCTTGGTACTAGCGGCGAGCACAGATACGCAGTATTTT
CASSLVLAASTDTQYF
>NA|TRBJ1-2|TRBV3-1/TRBV3-2|NA
TGTGCCAGCAGCCCGCAACAGGTGACCCGCTACTATGGCTACACCTTC
CASSPQQVTRYYGYTF
>NA|TRBJ2-5|TRBV29-1|TRBD2
TGCAGCGTGTCCGAGAGCGGGGGGCGCGGTGAGACCCAGTACTTC
CSVSESGGRGETQYF
>NA|TRBJ2-1|TRBV16|TRBD1
TGTGCCAGCAGCCAATCGAACCAGGGGGCGTCTGAGCAGTTCTTC
CASSQSNQGASEQFF
>NA|TRBJ1-5|TRBV28|TRBD1
TGTGCCAGCAGTTTATCACAGGGGGCTTCCCTTACCCAGCATTTT
CASSLSQGASLTQHF
>NA|TRBJ1-5|TRBV2|NA
TGTGCCAGCAGTGTTGGCAGGGCGCAGCCCCAGCATTTT
CASSVGRAQPQHF
>NA|TRBJ1-3|TRBV2|TRBD1
TGTGCCAGCAGCCCTACCCCAGGGGGTTCAGGAAACACCATATATTTT
CASSPTPGGSGNTIYF
>NA|TRBJ2-2|TRBV28|NA
TGTGCCAGCAGTTTATTGGCGGGAAAGAACACCGGGGAGCTGTTTTTT
CASSLLAGKNTGELFF
>NA|TRBJ1-6|TRBV5-4|NA
TGTGCCAGCAGCGCCACGGGTGAGGGTACGTGGTCACCCCTCCACTTT
CASSATGEGTWSPLHF
>NA|TRBJ2-2|TRBV4-1|NA
TGCGCCAGCCGGACCGTGTTTGGCGGGCTGAACACCGGGGAGCTGTTTTTT
CASRTVFGGLNTGELFF
>NA|TRBJ2-7|TRBV6-5|NA
TGTGCCAGCAGTCAGACTTTGAGCTCCTACGAGCAGTACTTC
CASSQTLSSYEQYF
>NA|TRBJ1-5|TRBV11-2|NA
TGTGCCAGCAGCTTAGATTTGGGAGCCCCTGGCAATCAGCCCCAGCATTTT
CASSLDLGAPGNQPQHF
>NA|TRBJ2-3|TRBV29-1|TRBD1
TGCAGCGTTGACCGGGGACAGGGGGGGGATACGCAGTATTTT
CSVDRGQGGDTQYF
>NA|TRBJ1-3|TRBV5-5|NA
TGTGCCAGCAGTTATACAGGGTACGGAAACACCATATATTTT
CASSYTGYGNTIYF
>NA|TRBJ2-2|TRBV7-9|NA
TGTGCCAGCACCACACCGGGACTGGGGGGTTCCGGGGAGCTGTTTTTT
CASTTPGLGGSGELFF
>few|TRBJ2-7|TRBV27|TRBD2
TGTGCCAGCACCCGGACTAGCGGTAGTCTGGAGCAGTACTTC
CASTRTSGSLEQYF
>NA|TRBJ2-3|TRBV5-1|NA
TGCGCCAGCAGCTTGGAGGGGAACAGGGCGCAGTATTTT
CASSLEGNRAQYF
>NA|TRBJ2-2|TRBV4-1|TRBD2
TGCGCCAGCAGAATTCTAGCGGGCGAGAACACCGGGGAGCTGTTTTTT
CASRILAGENTGELFF
>NA|TRBJ1-4|TRBV5-1|NA
TGCGCCAGCAGCTTGGGGAACAGGGCAACTAATGAAAAACTGTTTTTT
CASSLGNRATNEKLFF
>NA|TRBJ1-2|TRBV7-2|TRBD1
TGTGCCAGCAGCTTGGGACAGGGCGAGAGCTATGGCTACACCTTC
CASSLGQGESYGYTF
>NA|TRBJ2-7|TRBV11-3|TRBD2
TGTGCCAGCAGCCCGGGGGGGTCCTACGAGCAGTACTTC
CASSPGGSYEQYF
>NA|TRBJ1-1|TRBV6-2/TRBV6-3|NA
TGTGCCAGCAGCCTTACAGAGAACACTGAAGCTTTCTTT
CASSLTENTEAFF
>NA|TRBJ1-3|TRBV27|TRBD1
TGTGCCAGCAGTTGGACAGGGTCGGGAATCTCTGGAAACACCATATATTTT
CASSWTGSGISGNTIYF
>NA|TRBJ2-7|TRBV7-3|TRBD1
TGTGCCAGCAGCTTAGGGACAGGGTACGAGCAGTACTTC
CASSLGTGYEQYF
>NA|TRBJ2-5|TRBV7-2|NA
TGTGCCAGCAGCCCGATGACAGGAGGAGAGACCCAGTACTTC
CASSPMTGGETQYF
>few|TRBJ1-2|TRBV27|NA
TGTGCCAGCAGTTTAACAGGGAGTAGAGGCTACACCTTC
CASSLTGSRGYTF
>NA|TRBJ1-2|TRBV5-5|NA
TGTGCCAGCAGCGCAGACAGTTACGGCTACACCTTC
CASSADSYGYTF
>NA|TRBJ2-7|TRBV3-1/TRBV3-2|TRBD1
TGTGCCAGCAGCCCGATGCCGTGGACAGGGCTCTACGAGCAGTACTTC
CASSPMPWTGLYEQYF
>NA|TRBJ1-1|TRBV5-6|TRBD1
TGTGCCAGCAGCCTGGGACAGGGGCCCTCTGAAGCTTTCTTT
CASSLGQGPSEAFF
>NA|TRBJ1-6|TRBV28|NA
TGTGCCAGCACTCAGGGTAATTCACCCCTCCACTTT
CASTQGNSPLHF
>NA|TRBJ1-6|TRBV6-6|NA
TGTGCCAGCCTAGGAAGAGCCCTCCACTTT
CASLGRALHF
>NA|TRBJ1-5|TRBV9|NA
TGTGCCAGCAGCGTAGGGCCAGAACCCAATCAGCCCCAGCATTTT
CASSVGPEPNQPQHF